This T cell receptor (beta chain) was sequenced for a study of shared clonotypes between healthy human individuals. Looking at the study overall: A couple of women and a few men aged 18 to 49 made up the donors.

Unsorted PBMC DNA sequencing spanned ten immunoSEQ deep assay plates. Assay used: immunoSEQ multiplex PCR; TCRdb lists only in-frame clones, some missing. The data contain about 480,000 clones, less than 85% of them singletons. The donor cohort consisted entirely of Caucasian adults residing in Nashville, Tennessee. This clone occurred once. The germline CDR1 and CDR2 sequences are LGHNA and YSLEER. CDR3 size: 15 residues. V shed 0 bases, J shed 9 bases, and the junction held 8 bases outside the gene matches. The sequenced sample consisted of PBMCs. The rearrangement uses TRBV4-3 and TRBJ2-5, with 9 bases matching TRBD1. The TCR sequence derives from a woman in her thirties or forties in good health. Some clones in this sample may be carry-over from other donors' samples. CDR3 coding DNA: TGCGCCAGCAGCCAAGATGGGACAGGGTTGATCCCCCAGTACTTC. It is translated as CASSQDGTGLIPQYF.